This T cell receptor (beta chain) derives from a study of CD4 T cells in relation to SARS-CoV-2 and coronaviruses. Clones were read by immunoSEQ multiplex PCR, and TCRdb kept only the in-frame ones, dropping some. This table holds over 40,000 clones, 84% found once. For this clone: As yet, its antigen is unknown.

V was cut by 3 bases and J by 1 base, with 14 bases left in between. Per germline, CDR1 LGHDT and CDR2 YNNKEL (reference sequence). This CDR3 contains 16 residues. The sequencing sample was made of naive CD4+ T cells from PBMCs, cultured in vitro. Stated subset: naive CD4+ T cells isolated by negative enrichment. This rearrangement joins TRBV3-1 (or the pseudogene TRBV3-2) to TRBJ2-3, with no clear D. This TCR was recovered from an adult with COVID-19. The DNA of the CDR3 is TGTGCCAGCAGCCATGACCGATGGGTTGGCACAGATACGCAGTATTTT. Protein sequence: CASSHDRWVGTDTQYF.